These T cell receptor beta chains were read from a single sample in a study of control samples from healthy donors and cancer patients. Clones were read by immunoSEQ multiplex PCR, and TCRdb kept only the in-frame ones, dropping some. The data hold some 410,000 clones, with 75% to 95% observed a single time. Sequencing was carried out using PBMCs. The source is a man aged 35-49 years with head and neck cancer. Both conserved end residues are part of each CDR3. A D gene is named only where the DNA matches it firmly. Clone size is not always given. Where it is, it says once, few, many or a class for expanded clones.

len	v_gene	d_gene	j_gene	abundance	CDR3nt	CDR3aa
13	TRBV6-5	NA	TRBJ1-4	NA	TGTGCCAGCAAAGACAGTTATAATGAAAAACTGTTTTTT	CASKDSYNEKLFF
14	TRBV28	NA	TRBJ2-7	NA	TGTGCCAGCAGAACACAGGGACTTACCTACGAGCAGTACTTC	CASRTQGLTYEQYF
15	TRBV3-1/TRBV3-2	NA	TRBJ2-5	NA	TGTGCCAGCAGCCCAAACACGGGGAACCAAGAGACCCAGTACTTC	CASSPNTGNQETQYF
14	TRBV10-3	TRBD1	TRBJ1-6	NA	TGTGCCATCAGTGATCGGACAGGGGATTCACCCCTCCACTTT	CAISDRTGDSPLHF
15	TRBV11-1	NA	TRBJ1-2	NA	TGTGCCAGCAGCTCCCCCGGAGGGGGTAACTATGGCTACACCTTC	CASSSPGGGNYGYTF
13	TRBV5-1	NA	TRBJ1-1	NA	TGCGCCAGCAGCTTGGCCGTAGCAGGGGAAGCTTTCTTT	CASSLAVAGEAFF
16	TRBV28	NA	TRBJ2-2	NA	TGTGCCAGCAGTTTAAGCCGGGCCCCGAACACCGGGGAGCTGTTTTTT	CASSLSRAPNTGELFF
16	TRBV9	TRBD1	TRBJ2-2	few	TGTGCCAGCAGCGTGCGTGGGACAGGGGGCGCCGGGGAGCTGTTTTTT	CASSVRGTGGAGELFF
16	TRBV11-2	TRBD2	TRBJ2-5	NA	TGTGCCAGCAGCTTAGGCGGGCGGGGGGGGCACGAGACCCAGTACTTC	CASSLGGRGGHETQYF
15	TRBV30	TRBD1	TRBJ1-2	NA	TGTGCCTGGTCGGCTAGCCGACAGGGGGAAGGTGGCTACACCTTC	CAWSASRQGEGGYTF
12	TRBV7-8	NA	TRBJ2-7	NA	TGTGCCAGCAGCTCCCCGCGGGGCGAGCAGTACTTC	CASSSPRGEQYF
15	TRBV5-8	TRBD1	TRBJ2-2	once	TGTGCCAGCAGCTCGGACAGGGCGAACACCGGGGAGCTGTTTTTT	CASSSDRANTGELFF
12	TRBV13	NA	TRBJ1-1	NA	TGTGCCAGCAGCTTAACCAATCCGGAAGCTTTCTTT	CASSLTNPEAFF
14	TRBV18	TRBD1	TRBJ2-7	once	TGTGCCAGCTCACCAACAAGGGACAGCTACGAGCAGTACTTC	CASSPTRDSYEQYF
14	TRBV7-8	NA	TRBJ1-5	NA	TGTGCCAGCAGAAAGGGACGGGCGGGGGGGCCCCAGCATTTT	CASRKGRAGGPQHF
13	TRBV6-5	TRBD1	TRBJ1-3	NA	TGTGCCAGCATGACAGGGATCGGAAACACCATATATTTT	CASMTGIGNTIYF
14	TRBV9	NA	TRBJ2-1	NA	TGTGCCAGCAGCGCCCCAGGGGCTTACAATGAGCAGTTCTTC	CASSAPGAYNEQFF
13	TRBV19	TRBD1	TRBJ2-7	NA	TGTGCCACCGAGGACAGGGCATCCTACGAGCAGTACTTC	CATEDRASYEQYF
13	TRBV27	NA	TRBJ1-1	NA	TGTGCCAGCAGCCCAGGGCCGCACACTGAAGCTTTCTTT	CASSPGPHTEAFF
13	TRBV19	TRBD1	TRBJ2-7	NA	TGTGCCAGCGCGGACAGGGGAGGGTACGAGCAGTACTTC	CASADRGGYEQYF
15	TRBV4-3	NA	TRBJ2-2	NA	TGCGCCAGCAGCCAACAAGGACTCCCAGCCGGGGAGCTGTTTTTT	CASSQQGLPAGELFF
13	TRBV29-1	TRBD1	TRBJ2-1	once	TGCAGCGTTGGGCAGGGGGCCTACAATGAGCAGTTCTTC	CSVGQGAYNEQFF
14	TRBV7-2	NA	TRBJ1-5	NA	TGTGCCAGCAGCCAGGGGAATCGAAATCAGCCCCAGCATTTT	CASSQGNRNQPQHF
17	TRBV18	TRBD1	TRBJ2-2	NA	TGTGCCAGCTCACCCTCCGAACAGGGGCCGAACACCGGGGAGCTGTTTTTT	CASSPSEQGPNTGELFF
15	TRBV18	NA	TRBJ2-2	NA	TGTGCCAGCTCACCACCGAAAGTGAACACCGGGGAGCTGTTTTTT	CASSPPKVNTGELFF
13	TRBV4-1	NA	TRBJ1-4	NA	TGCGCCAGCAGCCAAGTACTGGGCGAAAAACTGTTTTTT	CASSQVLGEKLFF
17	TRBV27	NA	TRBJ2-6	NA	TGTGCCAGCAGTTCCGGGGACCGAAACTCTGGGGCCAACGTCCTGACTTTC	CASSSGDRNSGANVLTF
13	TRBV29-1	NA	TRBJ2-3	NA	TGCAGCGCCAGACAGGTATACACAGATACGCAGTATTTT	CSARQVYTDTQYF
15	TRBV6-5	TRBD1	TRBJ2-7	NA	TGTGCCAGCAGACTAACAGGGGGCATTACCTACGAGCAGTACTTC	CASRLTGGITYEQYF
15	TRBV7-8	NA	TRBJ2-7	few	TGTGCCAGCAGCTTCGGTCGCCGGGCCTCCTACGAGCAGTACTTC	CASSFGRRASYEQYF